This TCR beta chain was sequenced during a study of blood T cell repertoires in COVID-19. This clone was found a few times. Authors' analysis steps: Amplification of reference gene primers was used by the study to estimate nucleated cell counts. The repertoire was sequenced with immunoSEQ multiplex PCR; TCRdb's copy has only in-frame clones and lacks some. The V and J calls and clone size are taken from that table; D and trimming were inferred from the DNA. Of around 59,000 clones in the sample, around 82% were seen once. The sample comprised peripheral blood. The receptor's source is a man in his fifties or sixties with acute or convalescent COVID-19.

The CDR3 DNA reads TGTGCCAGCAGCCCGACAGGGTCCGGCGAGCAGTACTTC. Protein: CASSPTGSGEQYF. The rearrangement joins TRBV7-3 to TRBJ2-7; 7 bases are shared with TRBD1. V was clipped by 5 bases and J by 6 bases; unmatched bases: 7. Germline CDR1 reads SGHTA; CDR2 reads FQGTGA. The CDR3 runs to 13 residues.